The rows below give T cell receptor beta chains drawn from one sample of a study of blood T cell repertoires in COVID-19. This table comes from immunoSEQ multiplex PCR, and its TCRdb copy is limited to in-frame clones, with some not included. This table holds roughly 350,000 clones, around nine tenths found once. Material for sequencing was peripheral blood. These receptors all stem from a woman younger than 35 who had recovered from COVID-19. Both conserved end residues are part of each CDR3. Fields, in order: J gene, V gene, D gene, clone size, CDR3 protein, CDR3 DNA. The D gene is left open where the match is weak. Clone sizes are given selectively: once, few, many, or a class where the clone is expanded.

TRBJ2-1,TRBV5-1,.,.,CASRPQSSYNEQFF,TGCGCCAGCCGCCCACAGAGCTCCTACAATGAGCAGTTCTTC
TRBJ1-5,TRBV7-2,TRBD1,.,CASSRTGGRQPQHF,TGTGCCAGCAGTCGGACAGGGGGGCGTCAGCCCCAGCATTTT
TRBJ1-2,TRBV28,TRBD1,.,CASNTGQHYGYTF,TGTGCCAGCAATACGGGACAGCACTATGGCTACACCTTC
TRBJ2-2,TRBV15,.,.,CATIPRDAGAAGELFF,TGTGCCACCATCCCAAGGGACGCAGGGGCGGCCGGGGAGCTGTTTTTT
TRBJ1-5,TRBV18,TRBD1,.,CASSPRQGKISPQHF,TGTGCCAGCTCACCACGACAGGGGAAAATTTCGCCCCAGCATTTT
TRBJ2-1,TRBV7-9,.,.,CASSLVGQFNEQFF,TGTGCCAGCAGCTTAGTAGGACAGTTCAATGAGCAGTTCTTC
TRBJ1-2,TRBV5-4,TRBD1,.,CASRSRTGSRDGYTF,TGTGCCAGCAGGTCTAGGACAGGGAGCCGGGATGGCTACACCTTC
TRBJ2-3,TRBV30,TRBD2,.,CAWSGTSGTSTDTQYF,TGTGCCTGGAGCGGGACTAGCGGGACCAGCACAGATACGCAGTATTTT
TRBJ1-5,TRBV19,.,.,CASSIVETGNQPQHF,TGTGCCAGTAGTATAGTGGAGACGGGCAATCAGCCCCAGCATTTT
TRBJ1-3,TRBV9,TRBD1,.,CASNIGGTGNTIYF,TGTGCCAGCAACATAGGGGGCACTGGAAACACCATATATTTT
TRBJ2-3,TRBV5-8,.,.,CASSLSGADTQYF,TGTGCCAGCAGCTTGTCAGGGGCCGATACGCAGTATTTT
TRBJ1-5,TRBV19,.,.,CTHGGGSHNQPQHF,TGTACCCACGGGGGGGGGTCCCACAATCAGCCCCAGCATTTT
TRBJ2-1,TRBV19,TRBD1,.,CASTSDRAGNEQFF,TGTGCCAGTACCTCGGACAGGGCGGGGAATGAGCAGTTCTTC
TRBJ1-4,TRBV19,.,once,CASSMGGTPNEKLFF,TGTGCCAGTAGTATGGGGGGGACGCCTAATGAAAAACTGTTTTTT
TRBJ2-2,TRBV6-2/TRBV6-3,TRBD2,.,CASSTPGLAVNTGELFF,TGTGCCAGCAGCACCCCCGGACTAGCGGTGAACACCGGGGAGCTGTTTTTT
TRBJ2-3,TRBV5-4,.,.,CASSTQLSTDTQYF,TGTGCCAGCAGCACGCAGTTGAGCACAGATACGCAGTATTTT
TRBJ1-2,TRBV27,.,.,CASSPLLLENDYGYTF,TGTGCCAGCAGTCCCCTCCTTTTGGAGAACGACTATGGCTACACCTTC
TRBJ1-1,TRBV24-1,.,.,CATSDARGEVEAFF,TGTGCCACCAGTGACGCACGGGGGGAGGTTGAAGCTTTCTTT
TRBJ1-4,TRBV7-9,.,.,CASSLDSGANEKLFF,TGTGCCAGCAGCTTGGACAGTGGGGCAAATGAAAAACTGTTTTTT
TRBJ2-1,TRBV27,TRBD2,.,CASSLPGTSGIYNEQFF,TGTGCCAGCAGTTTACCCGGGACTAGCGGGATCTACAATGAGCAGTTCTTC
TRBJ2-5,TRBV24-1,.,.,CATSGPDYPETQYF,TGTGCCACCAGTGGCCCGGACTATCCAGAGACCCAGTACTTC
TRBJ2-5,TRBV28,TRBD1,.,CASSESGRGPETQYF,TGTGCCAGCAGCGAATCGGGCAGGGGGCCAGAGACCCAGTACTTC
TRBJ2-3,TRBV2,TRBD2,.,CASREGPEDTQYF,TGTGCCAGCCGGGAGGGACCCGAAGATACGCAGTATTTT
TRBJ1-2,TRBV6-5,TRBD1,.,CASSGQGLNYGYTF,TGTGCCAGCAGCGGACAGGGGTTAAACTATGGCTACACCTTC
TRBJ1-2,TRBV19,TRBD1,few,CASGTDREGGYTF,TGTGCCAGTGGGACGGACAGGGAAGGTGGCTACACCTTC
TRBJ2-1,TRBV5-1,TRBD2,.,CASSSTGLAGGKLGYNEQFF,TGCGCCAGCAGCTCGACTGGACTAGCGGGAGGAAAATTAGGCTACAATGAGCAGTTCTTC
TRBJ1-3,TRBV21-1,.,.,CARVEGLSGNTIYF,TGTGCCAGGGTCGAGGGATTGTCTGGAAACACCATATATTTT
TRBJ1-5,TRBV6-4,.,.,CASSDGIKGVRFPYSNQPQHF,TGTGCCAGCAGTGACGGCATAAAGGGGGTACGGTTCCCATATAGCAATCAGCCCCAGCATTTT
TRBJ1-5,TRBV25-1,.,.,CASSEFSDLRPQHF,TGTGCCAGCAGTGAATTTAGTGATTTGAGGCCCCAGCATTTT
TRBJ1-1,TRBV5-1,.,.,CASSRGQLMNTEAFF,TGCGCCAGCAGCCGAGGACAGCTTATGAACACTGAAGCTTTCTTT
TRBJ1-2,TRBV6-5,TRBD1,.,CASSLGTGVNYGYTF,TGTGCCAGCAGCCTTGGGACAGGGGTAAATTATGGCTACACCTTC
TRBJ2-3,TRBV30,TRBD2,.,CAWKLAEHTDTQYF,TGTGCCTGGAAGCTAGCGGAACACACAGATACGCAGTATTTT
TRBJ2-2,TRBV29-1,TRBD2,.,CSVAPSLPTLAGGYTGELFF,TGCAGCGTTGCCCCATCTCTTCCGACATTAGCGGGAGGGTACACCGGGGAGCTGTTTTTT
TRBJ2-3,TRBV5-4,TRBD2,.,CASSFLAGGGGDTQYF,TGTGCCAGCAGCTTTTTGGCGGGAGGCGGGGGAGATACGCAGTATTTT
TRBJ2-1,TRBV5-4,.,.,CASSLGNSASYNEQFF,TGTGCCAGCAGCTTGGGGAATAGCGCCTCCTACAATGAGCAGTTCTTC
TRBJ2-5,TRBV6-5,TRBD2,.,CASSPIAGPQETQYF,TGTGCCAGCTCGCCGATAGCGGGCCCCCAAGAGACCCAGTACTTC
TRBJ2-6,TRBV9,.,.,CASSVSGANVLTF,TGTGCCAGCAGCGTAAGCGGGGCCAACGTCCTGACTTTC